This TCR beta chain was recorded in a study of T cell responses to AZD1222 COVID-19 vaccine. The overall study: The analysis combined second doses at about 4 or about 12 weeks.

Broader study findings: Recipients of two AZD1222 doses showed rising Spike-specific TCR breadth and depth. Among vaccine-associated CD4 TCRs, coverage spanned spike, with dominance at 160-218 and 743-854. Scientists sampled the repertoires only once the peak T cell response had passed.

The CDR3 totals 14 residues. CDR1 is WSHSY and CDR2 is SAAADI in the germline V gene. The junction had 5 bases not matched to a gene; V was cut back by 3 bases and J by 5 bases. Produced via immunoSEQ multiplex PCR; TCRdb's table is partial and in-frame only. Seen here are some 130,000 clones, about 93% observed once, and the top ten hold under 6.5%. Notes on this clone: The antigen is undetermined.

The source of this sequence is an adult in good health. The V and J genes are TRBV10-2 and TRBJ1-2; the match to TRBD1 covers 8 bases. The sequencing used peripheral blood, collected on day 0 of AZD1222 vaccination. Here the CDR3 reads CASSDPQGAYGYTF. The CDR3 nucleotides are TGCGCCAGCAGTGACCCCCAGGGGGCGTATGGCTACACCTTC.